A single sample is the source of the 24 T cell receptor beta chains below, sequenced in a study of CD8 T cells in Susac syndrome. A quantity of about 0.5 to 1 ug RNA underwent reverse transcription using random hexamers. TCRdb used MiXCR to reprocess the immunoSEQ multiplex PCR reads, holding one entry per CDR3 protein. The table shows about 83,000 distinct CDR3 sequences, with 95% occurring only once. The sequenced material came from CD8+ T cells from PBMCs. The receptors here all came from a human donor with Susac syndrome.

The chain combines TRBV29-1 with TRBJ1-2, with 12 bases lining up with TRBD1. The CDR3 spans 15 residues. CDR1 and CDR2 (germline): SQVTM, ANQGSEA. Trimming at V came to 5 bases and at J to 2 bases, leaving 6 bases not matched to a gene. In nucleotides, the CDR3 is TGCAGCGTTACGGGACAGGGGGCGAGCAACTATGGCTACACCTTC. Its protein product is CSVTGQGASNYGYTF.

The CDR3 DNA reads TGTGCCAGCAGACCCGGACTAGCGGGAGGGCAAACTATCTCTGGGGCCAACGTCCTGACTTTC. It is translated as CASRPGLAGGQTISGANVLTF. J is TRBJ2-6 and V is TRBV3-1; TRBD2 agrees at 15 bases. CDR3 length: 21 residues. Germline CDR1 and CDR2: LGHDT and YNNKEL (reference sequence). V gave up 6 bases and J gave up 0 bases; unmatched junction bases: 12.

V gene TRBV20-1 combines with J gene TRBJ2-7; tentative D call: TRBD2 (5 bases). The V end was cut by 1 base, the J end by 3 bases, with 10 bases between. The CDR3 spans 13 residues. Looked up from germline, CDR1 is DFQATT and CDR2 is SNEGSKA (reference sequence). CDR3 nucleotides: TGCAGTGCTAGAGGGGAGCAGTTCTACGAGCAGTACTTC. This gives the protein CSARGEQFYEQYF.

This chain joins TRBV3-1 and TRBJ2-2; D may match TRBD1 or TRBD2 (5 bases each). CDR1 is LGHDT and CDR2 is YNNKEL in the germline V gene (reference sequence). This CDR3 spans 15 amino acids. The V end lost 4 bases, the J end lost 2 bases, and 11 bases lay between the germline ends. The CDR3 protein is CASSPGTGNTGELFF. For the CDR3, the DNA is TGTGCCAGCAGCCCCGGGACGGGCAACACCGGGGAGCTGTTTTTT.

V and J are TRBV29-1 and TRBJ1-4; a weak D match, TRBD1 (5 bases). CDR1 is SQVTM, CDR2 ANQGSEA, per germline. The CDR3 totals 15 residues. CDR3 residues: CRSYGDWGYGEKLFF. The CDR3 DNA follows: TGCAGGTCCTATGGGGATTGGGGGTATGGTGAAAAACTGTTTTTT.

The rearrangement uses TRBV6-5 and TRBJ2-5; possibly TRBD1 or TRBD2 for D (5 bases each). Germline CDR1 and CDR2: MNHEY and SVGAGI. The CDR3 spans 11 residues. The CDR3 sequence: CAGVEKETQYF. CDR3 nucleotide sequence: TGTGCGGGGGTGGAAAAAGAGACCCAGTACTTC.

This clonotype was counted once. The chain employs TRBV29-1 and TRBJ2-2; D is possibly TRBD2 (5 bases). Between the trimmed V and J ends, which lost 4 bases and 7 bases, there was a span of 13 bases. From germline, CDR1 is SQVTM and CDR2 ANQGSEA. The CDR3 runs to 13 residues. CDR3 protein: CSVGGKTHGELFF. CDR3 bases: TGCAGCGTTGGAGGGAAGACGCACGGGGAGCTGTTTTTT.

The rearrangement joins TRBV5-6 to TRBJ2-5, with 7 positions matching TRBD2. The germline V gene has CDR1 SGHDT and CDR2 YYEEEE. This CDR3 has 13 amino acids. With 7 bases clipped from V and 2 bases from J, the junction kept 5 bases outside the gene matches. Here the CDR3 DNA reads TGTGCCAGCCAGAGCGGGGCTCAAGAGACCCAGTACTTC. Its translation is CASQSGAQETQYF.

The V gene is TRBV20-1, the J gene TRBJ2-1; D gene unclear. The V end lost 0 bases, the J end lost 7 bases, and 1 base lay between the germline ends. The CDR3 has 10 amino acids. Germline assignment: CDR1 DFQATT and CDR2 SNEGSKA (reference sequence). The CDR3 sequence: CSARENEQFF. The DNA of the CDR3 is TGCAGTGCTAGAGAAAATGAGCAGTTCTTC.

The V and J genes are TRBV27 and TRBJ1-5, with D possibly matching TRBD1 (5 bases). This CDR3 is built from 17 residues. Deletions cut 0 bases from V and 7 bases from J, with 19 bases between. Germline CDR1 MNHEY, CDR2 SMNVEV (reference sequence). CDR3 loop: CASSLSGQGGYGQPQHF. As DNA, the CDR3 is TGTGCCAGCAGTTTATCGGGGCAGGGAGGTTATGGGCAGCCCCAGCATTTT.

The chain is built from TRBV24-1 and TRBJ2-5; possibly TRBD2 for D (5 bases). Trimming removed 4 bases at V and 4 bases at J, with 15 bases between. The germline CDR1 and CDR2 sequences are KGHDR and SFDVKD. CDR3 length: 15 amino acids. The CDR3 region has the DNA TGTGCCACCAGTGACCGGAACCGGGAACCAGAGACCCAGTACTTC. This gives the protein CATSDRNREPETQYF.

Written as DNA, the CDR3 is TGTGCCAGCAGCCCGAGTGAGTGGGCCAACGTCCTGACTTTC. This sequence encodes CASSPSEWANVLTF. V gene TRBV9 combines with J gene TRBJ2-6, with no clear D. This CDR3 contains 14 residues. Trimming shortened V by 4 bases and J by 5 bases, and 10 bases separated the two germline ends. CDR1 SGDLS and CDR2 YYNGEE come from the germline V gene. The variable domain in full, completed from reference TRBV9 and TRBJ2-6, reads DSGVTQTPKHLITATGQRVTLRCSPRSGDLSVYWYQQSLDQGLQFLIQYYNGEERAKGNILERFSAQQFPDLHSELNLSSLELGDSALYFCASSPSEWANVLTFGAGSRLTVL.

This sequence joins TRBV19 and TRBJ2-1, with D possibly called TRBD1 or TRBD2 (5 bases each). The CDR3 spans 14 residues. Germline CDR1 reads LNHDA; CDR2 reads SQIVND (reference sequence). Deletions cut 1 base from V and 8 bases from J, with 12 bases between. CDR3 nucleotides: TGTGCCAGTAGTATAGGCCCGGGACGGTATGAGCAGTTCTTC. It encodes CASSIGPGRYEQFF.

The chain employs TRBV18 and TRBJ2-1, with D unclear. V was pared by 8 bases and J by 4 bases, with 12 bases between. This CDR3 has 13 residues. Per germline, CDR1 KGHSH and CDR2 LQKENI. Written as DNA, the CDR3 is TGTGCCAGCCGCATCCCCGGTTACAATGAGCAGTTCTTC. Its protein product is CASRIPGYNEQFF.

The rearrangement links TRBV2 to TRBJ2-4, with 7 bases fitting TRBD2. After removal of 2 bases from V and 8 bases from J, the junction contained 9 bases not matched to a gene. The V gene's germline CDR1 is SNHLY and CDR2 FYNNEI. The CDR3 is 15 residues long. This CDR3 is CASSENYSRGDIQYF. Here the CDR3 DNA reads TGTGCCAGCAGTGAAAATTACTCCCGGGGGGACATTCAGTACTTC.

The J gene is TRBJ1-5, the V gene TRBV29-1; TRBD1 matches 8 bases. CDR1 SQVTM and CDR2 ANQGSEA come from the germline V gene. V gave up 0 bases and J gave up 2 bases; unmatched junction bases: 12. This CDR3 is 18 amino acids long. The DNA of the CDR3 is TGCAGCGTTGAAGAAAGTACACAGGGGGGCGGGGGCAATCAGCCCCAGCATTTT. Amino acids: CSVEESTQGGGGNQPQHF.

The chain links TRBV9 to TRBJ2-1; TRBD2 matches 8 bases. The CDR3 runs to 15 residues. Germline V CDR1 and CDR2: SGDLS, YYNGEE. V lost 4 bases and J lost 1; bases outside the gene matches: 4. The CDR3 coding sequence is TGTGCCAGCAGCAAAAGCGGGAGTTCCTACAATGAGCAGTTCTTC. Encoded protein: CASSKSGSSYNEQFF. Combining the CDR3 with reference TRBV9 and TRBJ2-1 gives the whole variable domain DSGVTQTPKHLITATGQRVTLRCSPRSGDLSVYWYQQSLDQGLQFLIQYYNGEERAKGNILERFSAQQFPDLHSELNLSSLELGDSALYFCASSKSGSSYNEQFFGPGTRLTVL.

This chain connects TRBV5-8 to TRBJ2-5; 7 bases align to TRBD1. With 3 bases clipped from V and 3 bases from J, the junction kept 2 bases outside the gene matches. Germline assignment: CDR1 SGHTS and CDR2 YDEGEE. CDR3 length equals 13 residues. CDR3 sequence reads: CASSYDREETQYF. In DNA, the CDR3 is TGTGCCAGCAGCTACGACAGGGAAGAGACCCAGTACTTC.

The chain combines TRBV28 with TRBJ2-1, with 14 bases that match TRBD2. The CDR3 totals 17 residues. The germline V gene encodes CDR1 MDHEN and CDR2 SYDVKM. After removal of 5 bases from V and 10 bases from J, the junction contained 13 bases not matched to a gene. The CDR3 spells CASSPLVGLAGAPEQFF. The CDR3 coding sequence is TGTGCCAGCAGTCCTCTAGTGGGACTAGCGGGAGCTCCGGAGCAGTTCTTC.

V usage is TRBV7-9 and J usage is TRBJ2-1; D is unresolved. V lost 4 bases and J 4 bases, leaving 11 bases between the germline ends. This CDR3 contains 14 residues. Per germline, CDR1 SEHNR and CDR2 FQNEAQ (reference sequence). The CDR3 DNA reads TGTGCCAGCAGCTCCTCCCGGGCGTACAATGAGCAGTTCTTC. Protein: CASSSSRAYNEQFF.

This clonotype was observed once. The rearrangement uses TRBV15 and TRBJ2-6, with 7 bases that match TRBD1. The CDR3 sequence is 16 residues long. Germline V lookup: CDR1 LNHNV, CDR2 YYDKDF (reference sequence). V was pared by 3 bases and J by 2 bases, with 4 bases of the junction left unmatched. CDR3 residues: CATSSPTGAGANVLTF. The CDR3 nucleotides read TGTGCCACCAGCAGTCCCACAGGGGCTGGGGCCAACGTCCTGACTTTC. The entire variable domain, with the rest obtained from reference TRBV15 and TRBJ2-6, is as follows: DAMVIQNPRYQVTQFGKPVTLSCSQTLNHNVMYWYQQKSSQAPKLLFHYYDKDFNNEADTPDNFQSRRPNTSFCFLDIRSPGLGDTAMYLCATSSPTGAGANVLTFGAGSRLTVL.

The chain is built from TRBV9 and TRBJ2-1; D is undetermined. Germline assignment: CDR1 SGDLS and CDR2 YYNGEE. V was trimmed by 3 bases and J by 5 bases, leaving 9 bases between them. The CDR3 consists of 13 residues. This chain's CDR3 is CASSATYNNEQFF. CDR3 nucleotides: TGTGCCAGCAGCGCTACATACAACAATGAGCAGTTCTTC. Full variable domain (rest looked up from reference TRBV9 and TRBJ2-1): DSGVTQTPKHLITATGQRVTLRCSPRSGDLSVYWYQQSLDQGLQFLIQYYNGEERAKGNILERFSAQQFPDLHSELNLSSLELGDSALYFCASSATYNNEQFFGPGTRLTVL.

This sequence joins TRBV20-1 and TRBJ2-1; TRBD2 aligns across 13 bases. V was pared by 3 bases and J by 4 bases, with 0 bases of the junction left unmatched. Germline V gene sequence: CDR1 DFQATT, CDR2 SNEGSKA (reference sequence). The CDR3 runs 14 residues. CDR3: CSARGLAGYNEQFF. CDR3 bases: TGCAGTGCTAGGGGACTAGCGGGGTACAATGAGCAGTTCTTC.

The chain joins TRBV29-1 to TRBJ2-1, with TRBD2 matching over 10 bases. Germline CDR1 is SQVTM and CDR2 is ANQGSEA. The CDR3 extends over 15 amino acids. After removal of 6 bases from V and 10 bases from J, the junction contained 15 bases not matched to a gene. DNA of the CDR3: TGCAGCGTGACCGGAAGCGGGAGGGTCGCGGAGGAGCAGTTCTTC. Its translation: CSVTGSGRVAEEQFF.